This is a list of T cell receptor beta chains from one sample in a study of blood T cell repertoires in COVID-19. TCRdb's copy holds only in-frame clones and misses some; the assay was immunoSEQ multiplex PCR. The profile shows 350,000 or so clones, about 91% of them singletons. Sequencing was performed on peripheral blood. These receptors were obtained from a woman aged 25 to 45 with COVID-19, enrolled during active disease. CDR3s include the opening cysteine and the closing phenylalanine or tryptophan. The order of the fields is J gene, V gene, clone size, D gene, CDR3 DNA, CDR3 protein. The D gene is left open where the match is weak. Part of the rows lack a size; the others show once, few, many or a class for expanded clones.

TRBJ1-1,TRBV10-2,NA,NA,TGCGCCAGTCTAGAAGAGCCCTTGAACACTGAAGCTTTCTTT,CASLEEPLNTEAFF
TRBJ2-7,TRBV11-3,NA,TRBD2,TGTGCCAGCAGCTCCCTTTCTAGCGGGATCTACGAGCAGTACTTC,CASSSLSSGIYEQYF
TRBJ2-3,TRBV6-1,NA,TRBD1,TGTGCCAGCAGTGAACCCGGGACAGGGACAGATACGCAGTATTTT,CASSEPGTGTDTQYF
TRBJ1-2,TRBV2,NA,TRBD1,TGTGCCAGCGAAAGGACAGGGAAGAATGGCTACACCTTC,CASERTGKNGYTF
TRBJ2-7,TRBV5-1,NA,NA,TGCGCCAGCAGCTTGGTCGTAGCCCCCTACGAGCAGTACTTC,CASSLVVAPYEQYF
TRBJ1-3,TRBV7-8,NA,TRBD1,TGTGCCAGCAGCCAAGGGACAGGATCTGGAAACACCATATATTTT,CASSQGTGSGNTIYF
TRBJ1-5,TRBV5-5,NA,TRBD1,TGTGCCAGCAGCTTATGGACAGGAGGCAATCAGCCCCAGCATTTT,CASSLWTGGNQPQHF
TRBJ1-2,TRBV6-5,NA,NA,TGTGCCAGCAGTTACAAAAAACTAGATGGCTACACCTTC,CASSYKKLDGYTF
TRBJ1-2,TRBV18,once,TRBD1,TGTGCCAGCTCGGGACAGAACGATGGCTACACCTTC,CASSGQNDGYTF
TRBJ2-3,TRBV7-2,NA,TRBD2,TGTGCCAGCAGCTTCCAGCGGGGGGGCCCCGATACGCAGTATTTT,CASSFQRGGPDTQYF
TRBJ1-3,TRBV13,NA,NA,TGTGCCAGCAGCTTTAAGCCGAGCTCTGGAAACACCATATATTTT,CASSFKPSSGNTIYF
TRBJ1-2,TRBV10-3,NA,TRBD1,TGTGCCACCTGCCCTGAGGGGGCGGGGGGCTACACCTTC,CATCPEGAGGYTF
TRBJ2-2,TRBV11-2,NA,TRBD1,TGTGCCAGCAGCTTAGGGACAGGAGTTAACACCGGGGAGCTGTTTTTT,CASSLGTGVNTGELFF
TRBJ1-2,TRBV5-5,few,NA,TGTGCCAGCAGCTTGGCAGGGCCTAACTATGGCTACACCTTC,CASSLAGPNYGYTF
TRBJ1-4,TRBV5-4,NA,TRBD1,TGTGCCAGCAGCCGCGGGACAGGGGCTGAAAAACTGTTTTTT,CASSRGTGAEKLFF
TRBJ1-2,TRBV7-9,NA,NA,TGTGCCAGCAGCTCCAGGGCCTATAAGGGCTACACCTTC,CASSSRAYKGYTF
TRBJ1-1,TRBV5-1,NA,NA,TGCGCCAGCAGCTTAGGGGGGGTTATGAACACTGAAGCTTTCTTT,CASSLGGVMNTEAFF
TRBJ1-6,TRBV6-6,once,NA,TGTGCCAGCACCAAGACAGAAACTCGTTCACCCCTCCACTTT,CASTKTETRSPLHF
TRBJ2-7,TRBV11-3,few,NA,TGTGCCAGCAACATGGACGGGAGCTCCTACGAGCAGTACTTC,CASNMDGSSYEQYF
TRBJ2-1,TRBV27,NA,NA,TGTGCCAGCAGTGTCGGGACTCCAACTGGTGAGCAGTTCTTC,CASSVGTPTGEQFF
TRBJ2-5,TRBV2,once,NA,TGTGCCAGCAGCCCGGGAAGGGAGACCCAGTACTTC,CASSPGRETQYF
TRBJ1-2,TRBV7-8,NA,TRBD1,TGTGCCAGCAGCACAACCCTTACAGGGGGTAACTATGGCTACACCTTC,CASSTTLTGGNYGYTF
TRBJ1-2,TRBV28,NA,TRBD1,TGTGCCAGCAGTTTGGGACAGGGCTATGGCTACACCTTC,CASSLGQGYGYTF
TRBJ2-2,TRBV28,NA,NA,TGTGCCAGCAGTTTCGGACTACCGTGGGGGGAGCTGTTTTTT,CASSFGLPWGELFF
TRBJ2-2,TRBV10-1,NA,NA,TGCGCCAGCAGTGCTTTCAGGGGCGGCCGGTCCGGGGAGCTGTTTTTT,CASSAFRGGRSGELFF
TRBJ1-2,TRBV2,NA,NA,TGTGCCAGCAGCGGGGACGGGGGTGGTGGCTACACCTTC,CASSGDGGGGYTF
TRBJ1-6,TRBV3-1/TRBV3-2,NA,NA,TGTGCCAGCAGCCCCCGGAACCTCGGACAGAGGTATAATTCACCCCTCCACTTT,CASSPRNLGQRYNSPLHF
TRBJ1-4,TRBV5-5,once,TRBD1,TGTGCCAGCAGCTCTGGACAGGGGGCAGAAAAACTGTTTTTT,CASSSGQGAEKLFF
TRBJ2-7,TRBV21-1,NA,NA,TGTGCCAGCAGCACCCGGGACAGGCCACTCCTCGGGACCTACGAGCAGTACTTC,CASSTRDRPLLGTYEQYF
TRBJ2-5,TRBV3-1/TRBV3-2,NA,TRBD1,TGTGCCAGCAGCCAAGTTCTCAGGGGGCGCCGGCAAGAGACCCAGTACTTC,CASSQVLRGRRQETQYF
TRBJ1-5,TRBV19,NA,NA,TGTGCCAGTAGTATTTTCAAACTGGGCAATCAGCCCCAGCATTTT,CASSIFKLGNQPQHF
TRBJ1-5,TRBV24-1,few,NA,TGTGCCACCAGTGAACGACAGGGCAATCAGCCCCAGCATTTT,CATSERQGNQPQHF
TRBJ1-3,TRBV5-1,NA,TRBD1,TGCGCCAGCGGACCCTCGACAGGGTCTGGAAACACCATATATTTT,CASGPSTGSGNTIYF
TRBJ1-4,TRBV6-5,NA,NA,TGTGCCAGCGAACTCCGGGGTAATGAAAAACTGTTTTTT,CASELRGNEKLFF
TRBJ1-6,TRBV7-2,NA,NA,TGTGCCAGCAGCTACCTGACAGGTTCCTCACCCCTCCACTTT,CASSYLTGSSPLHF
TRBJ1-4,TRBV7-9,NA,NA,TGTGCCAGCAGGGTCGGGGGGGAAGAAAAACTGTTTTTT,CASRVGGEEKLFF
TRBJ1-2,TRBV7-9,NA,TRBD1,TGTGCCAGCAGCCCGGGACAGGGTGGGTACACCTTC,CASSPGQGGYTF
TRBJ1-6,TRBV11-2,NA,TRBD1,TGTGCCAGCAGCGGGCGGACAGGGAATTCACCCCTCCACTTT,CASSGRTGNSPLHF
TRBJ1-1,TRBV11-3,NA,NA,TGTGCCAGCAGCTTGGGGGGGAACACTGAAGCTTTCTTT,CASSLGGNTEAFF
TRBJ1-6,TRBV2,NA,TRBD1,TGTGCCAGCAGTGCCCGCTGGACAGGGGGCTCCTATAATTCACCCCTCCACTTT,CASSARWTGGSYNSPLHF
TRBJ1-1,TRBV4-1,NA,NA,TGCGCCAGCAGTCGAATTCCCCCAGGGAGGGAGAACACTGAAGCTTTCTTT,CASSRIPPGRENTEAFF
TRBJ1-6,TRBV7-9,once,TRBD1,TGTGCCAGCAGCTTACCGGGACAGTCTGATTCACCCCTCCACTTT,CASSLPGQSDSPLHF
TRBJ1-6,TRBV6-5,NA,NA,TGTGCCAGCAGTTACTCCAGGCCCCACTATAATTCACCCCTCCACTTT,CASSYSRPHYNSPLHF
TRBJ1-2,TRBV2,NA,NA,TGTGCCAGCAGTGAAGATAGGGGAAGTATCTATGGCTACACCTTC,CASSEDRGSIYGYTF
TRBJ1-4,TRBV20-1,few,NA,TGCAGTGCTTGGGAGGAGCCGAAACTGTTTTTT,CSAWEEPKLFF
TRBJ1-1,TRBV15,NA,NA,TGTGCCACCAGCAGTCCCGGGACGGGGGGGAACACTGAAGCTTTCTTT,CATSSPGTGGNTEAFF
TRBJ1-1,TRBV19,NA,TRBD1,TGTGCCAGTGGAGAAGGACAGGGGAACACTGAAGCTTTCTTT,CASGEGQGNTEAFF